This T cell receptor beta chain is from a study of blood T cell repertoires in COVID-19. About the research overall: Sites in the United States, Italy and Spain provided acute and convalescent COVID-19 samples. T cells, B-cell-depleted T cells, or PBMCs provided the cDNA or gDNA that served as material.

Measured with immunoSEQ multiplex PCR; TCRdb has only the in-frame clones, and not every one. The sample lists some 150,000 clones, around 82% occurring once. The germline V gene has CDR1 SGHRS and CDR2 YFSETQ. The ends lost 4 bases at V and 0 bases at J; junction bases unmatched: 2. CDR3 length: 14 amino acids. Recruitment covered 20 to 25 US areas and drew participants whose ages spanned about 18 to 100 years. Cohort 3 recovery required two negative PCRs, clearance, or symptom resolution. The genes are TRBV5-1 and TRBJ1-1, with 8 bases fitting TRBD1. The clonotype was recovered from a woman between 45 and 65 years old who had recovered from COVID-19. Input material: PBMCs or T cells enriched from blood (not recorded which). The CDR3 here is CASSPTGVNTEAFF. In DNA, the CDR3 is TGCGCCAGCAGCCCGACAGGGGTGAACACTGAAGCTTTCTTT. Based on the CDR3 plus reference TRBV5-1 and TRBJ1-1, the full variable domain is KAGVTQTPRYLIKTRGQQVTLSCSPISGHRSVSWYQQTPGQGLQFLFEYFSETQRNKGNFPGRFSGRQFSNSRSEMNVSTLELGDSALYLCASSPTGVNTEAFFGQGTRLTVV.